The clone carrying this T cell receptor beta chain was recorded at least ten times. Its antigen remains unknown. RNA transcripts gave rise to amplified TCR beta CDR3 regions. The HTBI set primed first-round TCR CDR3 RT-PCR. TCRdb passed the multiplex PCR reads through MiXCR, listing each CDR3 protein once. The sample has around 180,000 distinct CDR3 sequences; over 15% are singletons. The data are from a study of T cells in Graves' hyperthyroidism and ophthalmopathy. Study-wide context: The initial diagnosis was the point when peripheral blood was collected, ahead of any treatment. Study observations and caveats: Blood also showed most of the thyroid clonotypes that were expanded above 0.001.

Patients counted as stable if ophthalmopathy did not develop within 18 months. The CDR3 runs 14 residues. Germline-derived CDR1 and CDR2 are SGHRS and YFSETQ. V lost 0 bases and J lost 6, with 11 bases in between. V usage is TRBV5-1 and J usage is TRBJ2-3; D not resolved. The source is a woman aged 45-65 years with Graves' hyperthyroidism. The specimen was blood. The DNA of the CDR3 is TGCGCCAGCAGCTTGGGAAGGGTTGAGGATACGCAGTATTTT. It is translated as CASSLGRVEDTQYF.